The T cell receptor beta chain under discussion was sequenced for a study of control samples from healthy donors and cancer patients. Assay: immunoSEQ multiplex PCR; the TCRdb copy retains only in-frame clones and omits some. Here the sample spans 90,000 to 120,000 clones, just under 85% being singletons. Trimming pared 6 bases from V and 6 bases from J, leaving 9 bases between. CDR3 length equals 12 residues. The germline V gene encodes CDR1 MNHEY and CDR2 SVGAGI. The material sequenced was blood. The source is a man in his late teens or twenties in good health. The V call is TRBV6-5, the J call TRBJ1-3; D unclear. CDR3 in amino acids: CASRGMENTIYF. For the CDR3, the DNA is TGTGCCAGCAGGGGAATGGAAAACACCATATATTTT.